The present T cell receptor beta chain was sequenced within a study of cytomegalovirus exposure and HLA in healthy donors. Points on this clone: Its antigen is unidentified.

The V end was cut by 5 bases, the J end by 0 bases, with 8 bases between. The CDR3 is made up of 13 amino acids. In germline, CDR1 is MNHEY, CDR2 SMNVEV (reference sequence). Points from the study as a whole: Prior analysis indicated that the majority of TCR beta V segments exhibited productivity approximately 87% or approximately 30% of the time.

Primers for the PCR totalled 60 Vbeta and 13 Jbeta. Profiled with immunoSEQ multiplex PCR; TCRdb holds only in-frame clones, not every one. The sample records more than 110,000 clones, roughly 79% being singletons. Material: PBMCs. The chain is built from TRBV27 and TRBJ2-7, with D unclear. The origin of this receptor is a man aged 18 to 35 in good health and CMV-seronegative. The CDR3 spells CASSQTASYEQYF. The DNA for the CDR3 is TGTGCCAGCAGTCAAACAGCCTCCTACGAGCAGTACTTC.